This TCR beta chain was recorded in a study of tumor and adjacent non-tumor tissue in lung cancer. This sample's RNA came from whole unsorted tissue. More than 3 cm separated this lung sample from the edge of the tumor. The CDR3 is 16 residues long. Germline loops: CDR1 SGHNT, CDR2 YYREEE (reference sequence). Three rounds of nested PCR, following a modified ARM-PCR protocol, produced the TCRbeta library. One entry per CDR3 protein, called by TCRdb with MiXCR from the multiplex PCR reads. Among approximately 47,000 distinct CDR3 sequences listed, about 68% were seen once. In the case of this clonotype: Compared with germline, one end of the junction differs, possibly owing to a read error.

The sample comprised distant non-tumor lung tissue. This chain links TRBV5-4 with TRBJ1-3; 9 nucleotides match TRBD1. The sequence was obtained from a woman in her sixties or seventies with non-small cell lung cancer. CDR3 loop: CASRLPGQGTGNTVYF. CDR3 nucleotide sequence: TGTGCCAGCAGACTACCGGGACAGGGTACTGGAAACACCGTATATTTT.